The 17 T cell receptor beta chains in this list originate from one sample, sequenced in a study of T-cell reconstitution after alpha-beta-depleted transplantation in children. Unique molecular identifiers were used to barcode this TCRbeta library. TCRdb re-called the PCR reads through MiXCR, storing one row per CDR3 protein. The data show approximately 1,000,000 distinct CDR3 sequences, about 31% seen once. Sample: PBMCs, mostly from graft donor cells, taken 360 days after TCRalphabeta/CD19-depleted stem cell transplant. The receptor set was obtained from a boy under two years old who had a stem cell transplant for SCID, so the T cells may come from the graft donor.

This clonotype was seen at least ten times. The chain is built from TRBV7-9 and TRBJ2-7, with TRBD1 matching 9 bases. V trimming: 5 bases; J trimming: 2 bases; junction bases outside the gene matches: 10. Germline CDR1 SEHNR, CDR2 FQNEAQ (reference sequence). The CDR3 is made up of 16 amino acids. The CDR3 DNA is TGTGCCAGCAGCCCTGCGGCGGGGACAGGGACCTACGAGCAGTACTTC. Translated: CASSPAAGTGTYEQYF.

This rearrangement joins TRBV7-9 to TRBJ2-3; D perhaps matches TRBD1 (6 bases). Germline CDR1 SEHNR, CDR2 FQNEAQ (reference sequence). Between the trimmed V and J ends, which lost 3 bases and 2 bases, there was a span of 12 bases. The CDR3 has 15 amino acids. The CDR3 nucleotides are TGTGCCAGCAGCTTCGGGGACACAACCACAGATACGCAGTATTTT. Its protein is CASSFGDTTTDTQYF. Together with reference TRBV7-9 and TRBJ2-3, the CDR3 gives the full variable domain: DTGVSQNPRHKITKRGQNVTFRCDPISEHNRLYWYRQTLGQGPEFLTYFQNEAQLEKSRLLSDRFSAERPKGSFSTLEIQRTEQGDSAMYLCASSFGDTTTDTQYFGPGTRLTVL.

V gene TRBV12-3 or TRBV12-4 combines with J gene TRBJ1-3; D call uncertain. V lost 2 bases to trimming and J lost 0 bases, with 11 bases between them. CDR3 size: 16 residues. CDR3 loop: CASSLNLPSSGNTIYF. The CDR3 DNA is TGTGCCAGCAGTTTAAATCTGCCAAGCTCTGGAAACACCATATATTTT.

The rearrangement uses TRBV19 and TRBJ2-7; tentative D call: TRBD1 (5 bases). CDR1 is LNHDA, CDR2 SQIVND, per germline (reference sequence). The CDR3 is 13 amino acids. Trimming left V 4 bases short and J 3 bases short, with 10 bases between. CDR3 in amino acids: CASSKDRFYEQYF. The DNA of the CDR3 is TGTGCCAGTAGTAAAGACAGATTCTACGAGCAGTACTTC.

The CDR3: CASSQEASRDGPQETQYF. CDR3 DNA: TGCGCCAGCAGCCAAGAGGCCAGCCGGGACGGACCCCAAGAGACCCAGTACTTC. V and J are TRBV4-1 and TRBJ2-5; perhaps D is TRBD1 or TRBD2 (5 bases each). CDR3 size: 18 residues. Germline V gene lookup returns CDR1 MGHRA and CDR2 YSYEKL. Trimming shortened V by 0 bases and J by 1 base, and 18 bases separated the two germline ends.

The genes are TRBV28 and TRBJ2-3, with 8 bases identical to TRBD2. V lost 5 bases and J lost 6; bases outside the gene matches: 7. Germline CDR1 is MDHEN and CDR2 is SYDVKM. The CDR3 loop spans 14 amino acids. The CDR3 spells CASSPSGLVDTQYF. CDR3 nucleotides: TGTGCCAGCAGTCCCTCGGGACTAGTCGATACGCAGTATTTT.

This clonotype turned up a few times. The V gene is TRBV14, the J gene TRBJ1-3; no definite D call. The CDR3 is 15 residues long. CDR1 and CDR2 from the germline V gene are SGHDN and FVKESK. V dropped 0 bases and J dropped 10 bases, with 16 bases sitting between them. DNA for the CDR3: TGTGCCAGCAGCCAAGAGGGTAGAAAGGGAAGAACCATATATTTT. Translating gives CASSQEGRKGRTIYF.

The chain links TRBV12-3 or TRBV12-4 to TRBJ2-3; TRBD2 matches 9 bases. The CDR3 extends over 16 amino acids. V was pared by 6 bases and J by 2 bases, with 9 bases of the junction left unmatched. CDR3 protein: CASSLKRGVNTDTQYF. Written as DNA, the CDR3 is TGTGCCAGCAGCCTAAAGCGGGGGGTAAACACAGATACGCAGTATTTT.

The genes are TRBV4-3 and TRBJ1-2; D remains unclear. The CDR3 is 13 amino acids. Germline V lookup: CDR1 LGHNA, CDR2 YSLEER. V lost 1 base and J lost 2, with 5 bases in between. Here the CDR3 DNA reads TGCGCCAGCAGCCAAGTGATCAACTATGGCTACACCTTC. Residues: CASSQVINYGYTF.

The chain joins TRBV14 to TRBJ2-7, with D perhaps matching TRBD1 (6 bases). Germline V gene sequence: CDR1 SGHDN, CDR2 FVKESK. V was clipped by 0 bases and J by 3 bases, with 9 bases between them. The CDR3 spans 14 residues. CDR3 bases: TGTGCCAGCAGCCAAGAGGGGACATTCTACGAGCAGTACTTC. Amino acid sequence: CASSQEGTFYEQYF.

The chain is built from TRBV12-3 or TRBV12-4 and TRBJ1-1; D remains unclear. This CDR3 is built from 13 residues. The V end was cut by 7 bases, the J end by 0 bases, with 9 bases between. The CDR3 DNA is TGTGCCAGCAAGTACAGCATGAACACTGAAGCTTTCTTT. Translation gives CASKYSMNTEAFF.

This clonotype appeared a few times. CDR3 sequence: CASSESQGTRGKQYF. The CDR3 coding sequence is TGCGCCAGCAGTGAGTCTCAGGGGACTCGAGGGAAACAGTACTTC. The chain recombines TRBV10-2 with TRBJ2-7; either TRBD1 or TRBD2 may supply D (6 bases each). CDR3 size: 15 residues. The V gene's germline CDR1 is WSHSY and CDR2 SAAADI. V lost 0 bases and J 10 bases, leaving 19 bases between the germline ends.

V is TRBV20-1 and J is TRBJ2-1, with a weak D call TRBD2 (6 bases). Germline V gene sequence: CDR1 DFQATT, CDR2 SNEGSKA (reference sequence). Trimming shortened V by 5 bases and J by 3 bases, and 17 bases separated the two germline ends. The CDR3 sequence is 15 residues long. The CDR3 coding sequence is TGCAGTGCTTATGCCCGCGGGGTCGGCTACAATGAGCAGTTCTTC. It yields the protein CSAYARGVGYNEQFF.

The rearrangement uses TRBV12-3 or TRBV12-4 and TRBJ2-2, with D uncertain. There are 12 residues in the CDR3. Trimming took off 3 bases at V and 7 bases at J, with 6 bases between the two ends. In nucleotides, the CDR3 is TGTGCCAGCAGTTTCGTAATCGGGGAGCTGTTTTTT. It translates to CASSFVIGELFF.

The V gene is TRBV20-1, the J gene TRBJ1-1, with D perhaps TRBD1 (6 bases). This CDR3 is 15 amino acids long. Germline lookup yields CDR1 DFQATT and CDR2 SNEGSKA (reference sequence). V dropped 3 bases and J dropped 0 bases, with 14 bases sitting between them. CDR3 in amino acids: CSASPGQLMNTEAFF. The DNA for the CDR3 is TGCAGTGCTAGCCCCGGACAGTTGATGAACACTGAAGCTTTCTTT.

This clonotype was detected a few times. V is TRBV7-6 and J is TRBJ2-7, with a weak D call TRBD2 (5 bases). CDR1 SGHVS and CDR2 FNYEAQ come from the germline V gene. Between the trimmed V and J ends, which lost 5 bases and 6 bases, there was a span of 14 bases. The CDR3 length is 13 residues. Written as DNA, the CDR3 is TGTGCCAGCAGCCGCGGACCCCTAGCCGAGCAGTACTTC. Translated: CASSRGPLAEQYF.

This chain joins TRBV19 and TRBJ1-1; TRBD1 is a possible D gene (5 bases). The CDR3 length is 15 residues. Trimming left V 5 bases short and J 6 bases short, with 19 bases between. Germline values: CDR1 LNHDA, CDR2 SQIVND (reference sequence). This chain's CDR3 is CASSGGRVGSPEAFF. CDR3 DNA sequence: TGTGCCAGTAGTGGCGGCAGGGTAGGGTCACCTGAAGCTTTCTTT.